Listed below are T cell receptor beta chains from one sample, sequenced in a study of vaccination effects on CD4 cells after COVID-19. For these receptors, no antigen is known. The data were produced by immunoSEQ multiplex PCR, yet TCRdb's version contains in-frame clones alone and is incomplete. The sample has tens of thousands of clones; around 82% are singletons. The sample in question was CD4+ T cells from PBMCs cultured with HIV peptides, obtained before COVID-19 vaccination. Receptors were obtained from a human donor who had a prior SARS-CoV-2 infection. Both conserved end residues are part of each CDR3. A D gene is named only where the DNA matches it firmly. The size entry is marked missing in some rows and otherwise reads once, few, many or a size class.

v_gene	d_gene	j_gene	abundance	CDR3nt	CDR3aa
TRBV7-2	.	TRBJ2-1	.	TGTGCCAGCAGCTTGGGGCTAGCCCGTTTGGATGAGCAGTTCTTC	CASSLGLARLDEQFF
TRBV7-2	.	TRBJ2-7	.	TGTGCCAGCAGCTTAGTCCCGGGGCCAACCTACGAGCAGTACTTC	CASSLVPGPTYEQYF
TRBV2	TRBD1	TRBJ2-6	.	TGTGCCAGTAGAACAGGGGCCTCTGGGGCCAACGTCCTGACTTTC	CASRTGASGANVLTF
TRBV29-1	.	TRBJ2-5	.	TGCAGCGTTGGGGGAGGCCAAGAGACCCAGTACTTC	CSVGGGQETQYF
TRBV2	TRBD1	TRBJ1-1	few	TGTGCCAGCAGCGCGTCCGGGACAGGGAACACTGAAGCTTTCTTT	CASSASGTGNTEAFF
TRBV5-1	TRBD2	TRBJ2-3	.	TGCGCCAGCGGGGGACTAGCGGGGGAAGATACGCAGTATTTT	CASGGLAGEDTQYF
TRBV24-1	.	TRBJ2-3	.	TGTGCCACCAGTGATAGGTGGGCCGCAGATACGCAGTATTTT	CATSDRWAADTQYF
TRBV9	.	TRBJ2-3	.	TGTGCCAGCAATCCGGGCGGGATTAGCACAGATACGCAGTATTTT	CASNPGGISTDTQYF
TRBV5-4	TRBD2	TRBJ2-3	few	TGTGCCAGCAGGACCAGACTAGCGGGGGGGAGCACAGATACGCAGTATTTT	CASRTRLAGGSTDTQYF
TRBV7-3	.	TRBJ2-7	.	TGTGCCAGCAGCTTTGGACCCTCCTACGAGCAGTACTTC	CASSFGPSYEQYF
TRBV19	.	TRBJ1-2	.	TGTGCCAGTAGTAGGACCGGGACACAGGCGGGCTACACCTTC	CASSRTGTQAGYTF
TRBV27	.	TRBJ2-5	.	TGTGCCAGCAGTTTATCGAGATCTCCCTGGGGCCAAGAGACCCAGTACTTC	CASSLSRSPWGQETQYF
TRBV6-6	.	TRBJ1-2	.	TGTGCCAGCAGTTACCCTGGGACACCGGCGGGCTATGGCTACACCTTC	CASSYPGTPAGYGYTF
TRBV7-7	TRBD1	TRBJ2-5	.	TGTGCTAGCAGCTTAGGGGGCCATCGTCTCGAGACCCAGTACTTC	CASSLGGHRLETQYF
TRBV30	.	TRBJ1-4	.	TGTGCCTGGAGCTTCATAAGGGCTGAAAAACTGTTTTTT	CAWSFIRAEKLFF
TRBV27	TRBD2	TRBJ2-2	.	TGTGCCAGCAGTGTACAAGCGGGGGCCGGGGACACCGGGGAGCTGTTTTTT	CASSVQAGAGDTGELFF
TRBV27	TRBD1	TRBJ2-3	.	TGTGCCAGCAGTTTAATGATGAGACAGGGGGTGTTTACAGATACGCAGTATTTT	CASSLMMRQGVFTDTQYF
TRBV7-2	TRBD1	TRBJ2-7	few	TGTGCCAGCAGCTTAGGGGGACAGGGGGCGCCCTACGAGCAGTACTTC	CASSLGGQGAPYEQYF
TRBV15	.	TRBJ2-1	.	TGTGCCACCAGCAGCTTGGACCAAAATGAGCAGTTCTTC	CATSSLDQNEQFF
TRBV5-1	.	TRBJ2-4	.	TGCGCCAGCAGCTTGGACTTAGCCAAAAACATTCAGTACTTC	CASSLDLAKNIQYF
TRBV20-1	TRBD1	TRBJ2-1	.	TGCAGTGCTAGTCATGGACAGGGCCTCAATGAGCAGTTCTTC	CSASHGQGLNEQFF
TRBV12-3/TRBV12-4	.	TRBJ1-1	.	TGTGCCAGCAACCAGAGGGAGAACACTGAAGCTTTCTTT	CASNQRENTEAFF
TRBV20-1	.	TRBJ1-5	.	TGCAGTGCTAGTCCGGGGAGGGGTAGCAATCAGCCCCAGCATTTT	CSASPGRGSNQPQHF
TRBV2	.	TRBJ1-1	.	TGTGCCAGCATGAGGGGATACACTGAAGCTTTCTTT	CASMRGYTEAFF
TRBV24-1	.	TRBJ2-5	few	TGTGCCACCAGTGATTCAGGGTTGGAGACCCAGTACTTC	CATSDSGLETQYF
TRBV6-6	TRBD2	TRBJ2-7	.	TGTGCCAGCAGTGATAGCGGGGGGTCCAACGAGCAGTACTTC	CASSDSGGSNEQYF